Detailed here is one T cell receptor beta chain. The data derive from a study of blood T cell repertoires in COVID-19. The method was immunoSEQ multiplex PCR; TCRdb's version includes in-frame clones alone and lacks a portion of them. The data contain hundreds of thousands of clones, more than 80% of them singletons. The CDR3 runs to 16 residues. CDR1 is SGDLS and CDR2 is YYNGEE in the germline V gene. Trimming cost V 0 bases and J 4 bases; bases outside gene matches: 4. This TCR was recovered from a man aged 25-40 years who had recovered from COVID-19. The material sequenced was PBMCs or T cells enriched from blood (not recorded which). J is TRBJ2-1 and V is TRBV9, with 10 positions matching TRBD1. The chain's CDR3 is CASSVVDRGTYNEQFF. The CDR3 coding sequence is TGTGCCAGCAGCGTAGTGGACAGGGGGACATACAATGAGCAGTTCTTC.